Listed below are T cell receptor beta chains from one sample, sequenced in a study of cytomegalovirus exposure and HLA in healthy donors. TCRdb's table, derived via immunoSEQ multiplex PCR, lists solely in-frame clones and lacks some. The profile shows 180,000 or so clones, about 77% of them singletons. The sequencing input was PBMCs. These TCRs come from a woman aged 25 to 39 in good health and CMV-seropositive. Each CDR3 is given with its conserved first and last residue. The order of the fields is J gene, V gene, D gene, clone size, CDR3 DNA, CDR3 protein. The D gene is left open where the match is weak. The size entry is marked missing in some rows and otherwise reads once, few, many or a size class.

TRBJ2-5 TRBV6-1 TRBD1 - TGTGCCAGCAGCCGGGACAGGGCAGAGACCCAGTACTTC CASSRDRAETQYF
TRBJ2-4 TRBV11-3 - - TGTGCCAGCAGCTTATACAGCGCCAAAAACATTCAGTACTTC CASSLYSAKNIQYF
TRBJ1-4 TRBV7-2 - - TGTGCCAGCAGCATGCTCGCCCGGGAAAAACTGTTTTTT CASSMLAREKLFF
TRBJ1-3 TRBV30 - - TGTGCCTGGGGAGTGTCTGGAAACACCATATATTTT CAWGVSGNTIYF
TRBJ2-1 TRBV5-1 TRBD2 few TGCGCCAGCAGCTTGACTAGCGGGGCTCATGAGCAGTTCTTC CASSLTSGAHEQFF
TRBJ1-6 TRBV2 TRBD1 - TGTGCCAGCAGGGACAGGGGACTTGGGCCCCTCCACTTT CASRDRGLGPLHF
TRBJ1-1 TRBV7-9 - - TGTGCCAGCAGCTTAGCCTATTACAGGGAAGCTTTCTTT CASSLAYYREAFF
TRBJ2-1 TRBV20-1 - once TGCAGTGCATTCAACAATGAGCAGTTCTTC CSAFNNEQFF
TRBJ2-7 TRBV11-3 TRBD2 - TGTGCCAGCAGCCCTAGCGGGGGGACAACCTACGAGCAGTACTTC CASSPSGGTTYEQYF
TRBJ2-1 TRBV7-8 TRBD1 - TGTGCCAGCATCCCTTCGCCGGGACAGGGGTACAATGAGCAGTTCTTC CASIPSPGQGYNEQFF
TRBJ1-5 TRBV6-5 TRBD1 - TGTGCCAGCAGTTACCTACAGGGGAAGGAGCCCCAGCATTTT CASSYLQGKEPQHF
TRBJ2-7 TRBV18 TRBD2 few TGTGCCAGCTCACCGACTAGCGGGGGGACCTACGAGCAGTACTTC CASSPTSGGTYEQYF
TRBJ2-1 TRBV28 - - TGTGCCAGCAGCTCGGGGGGCCATGAGCAGTTCTTC CASSSGGHEQFF
TRBJ1-5 TRBV28 TRBD1 - TGTGCCAGCATCGCGGCCGGGCAGGGGGAGCCCCAGCATTTT CASIAAGQGEPQHF
TRBJ2-2 TRBV7-9 TRBD2 - TGTTCCAGCAGCCCTCCACTAGCGGGGGGCTCCACCGGGGAGCTGTTTTTT CSSSPPLAGGSTGELFF
TRBJ1-2 TRBV5-6 - - TGTGCCAGCAGGGAGCGGGCGAAGGGCTACACCTTC CASRERAKGYTF
TRBJ2-2 TRBV7-3 - - TGTGCCAGCAGCAGGACTGTGAACACCGGGGAGCTGTTTTTT CASSRTVNTGELFF
TRBJ1-3 TRBV30 - - TGTGCCTGGAGTGTCACCAGGGTCGCTGGAAACACCATATATTTT CAWSVTRVAGNTIYF
TRBJ2-7 TRBV6-1 TRBD2 - TGTGCCAGCAGTGAAGTCGGGAGGGACGAGCAGTACTTC CASSEVGRDEQYF
TRBJ1-4 TRBV27 TRBD1 - TGTGCCAGCAGTCCGTGGACAGGGAGCGAAAAACTGTTTTTT CASSPWTGSEKLFF
TRBJ2-1 TRBV9 TRBD2 - TGTGCCAGCAGCGTAGCCGGGACTAGCGGGGGGCCTAGCTCCTACAATGAGCAGTTCTTC CASSVAGTSGGPSSYNEQFF
TRBJ1-6 TRBV27 - - TGTGCCAGCATGGACTGGACGGGCTCCTATAATTCACCCCTCCACTTT CASMDWTGSYNSPLHF
TRBJ2-5 TRBV4-3 TRBD1 few TGCGCCAGCAGCCAGACAGGGGGTCAAGAGACCCAGTACTTC CASSQTGGQETQYF
TRBJ1-1 TRBV27 - - TGTGCCAGCAGGTTAGCGGGCACGGTCACTGAAGCTTTCTTT CASRLAGTVTEAFF
TRBJ2-5 TRBV29-1 TRBD1 once TGCAGCGTTGATGGACAGGGGACACAAGAGACCCAGTACTTC CSVDGQGTQETQYF
TRBJ2-5 TRBV28 - - TGTGCCAGCAGTTCGACGGGACAAGAGACCCAGTACTTC CASSSTGQETQYF
TRBJ2-5 TRBV5-1 TRBD2 - TGCGCCAGCAGCCCGACCGGGACTAGCGGGGGCGAGACCCAGTACTTC CASSPTGTSGGETQYF
TRBJ2-3 TRBV10-3 TRBD2 - TGTGCCATCAGCGACCGGGGGGGCCCAATCCGTTCCCCCCCAGATACGCAGTATTTT CAISDRGGPIRSPPDTQYF
TRBJ2-1 TRBV6-1 - - TGTGCCAGCAGTGAAGCCCAGGGGCGGGATGAGCAGTTCTTC CASSEAQGRDEQFF
TRBJ2-1 TRBV19 TRBD2 - TGTGCCAGTAACCCCCGGGTAGCGGGGGGTTACAATGAGCAGTTCTTC CASNPRVAGGYNEQFF
TRBJ2-7 TRBV10-3 - - TGTGCCACATCGGCAGGGGTCTCCTACGAGCAGTACTTC CATSAGVSYEQYF
TRBJ1-4 TRBV4-1 - - TGCGCCAGCAGCCAAGATGTATTGGCACAAAAACTGTTTTTT CASSQDVLAQKLFF
TRBJ2-1 TRBV7-8 TRBD1 - TGTGCCAGCACCTTCGGACAGGGGAGTTACAATGAGCAGTTCTTC CASTFGQGSYNEQFF
TRBJ1-1 TRBV6-1 - - TGTGCCAGCGAAGCGGGGCTGTTAGGGACTGAAGCTTTCTTT CASEAGLLGTEAFF
TRBJ2-7 TRBV6-6 TRBD1 few TGTGCCAGCAGTTCGTTAGGGACAGGCGCCGTGAGCGAGCAGTACTTC CASSSLGTGAVSEQYF
TRBJ2-5 TRBV21-1 - - TGTGCCAGCCGGGATGGGGGGGCGGGGGAGACCCAGTACTTC CASRDGGAGETQYF
TRBJ2-1 TRBV4-3 TRBD1 - TGCGCCAGCAGCCTCCGGGACAGGGGGCCCGCTGAGCAGTTCTTC CASSLRDRGPAEQFF
TRBJ2-1 TRBV9 - - TGTGCCAGCAGCGCGGGGCGAGGGACGGGGGATGAGCAGTTCTTC CASSAGRGTGDEQFF
TRBJ2-5 TRBV11-3 TRBD2 - TGTGCCAGCAGCCCCGCGGGGGGGACCCAGTACTTC CASSPAGGTQYF
TRBJ1-2 TRBV27 - - TGTGCCAGCGCCCCTCCGGGGGGAAACTATGGCTACACCTTC CASAPPGGNYGYTF
TRBJ2-5 TRBV5-4 - - TGTGCCAGCAGCTGGGGGGAGGCCCAGTACTTC CASSWGEAQYF
TRBJ2-7 TRBV6-5 TRBD1 - TGTGCCAGCACCCCTCCCGGGGACAGGGGCTACGAGCAGTACTTC CASTPPGDRGYEQYF
TRBJ2-7 TRBV7-9 TRBD2 few TGTGCCAGCAGCTTAGGGGGGGGCTACGAGCAGTACTTC CASSLGGGYEQYF
TRBJ1-6 TRBV6-1 - - TGTGCCAGCACCCCCAGCGGCGGCGGCGGGTCCCCCCTCCACTTT CASTPSGGGGSPLHF
TRBJ2-7 TRBV28 - - TGTGCCAGCAGCTTCCACAGCTACGAGCAGTACTTC CASSFHSYEQYF
TRBJ1-1 TRBV18 - - TGTGCCAGCTCACCAGGGGCAGTGGCCACTGAAGCTTTCTTT CASSPGAVATEAFF
TRBJ2-1 TRBV29-1 - - TGCAGCGTTGAAGGTAGGAGGGCAGAGCAGTTCTTC CSVEGRRAEQFF
TRBJ1-6 TRBV18 TRBD1 - TGTGCCAGCTCACCGGGACACCCAGGGGGTAATTCACCCCTCCACTTT CASSPGHPGGNSPLHF
TRBJ1-1 TRBV27 - once TGTGCCAGCAGGCAAAGGGGCAGCACTGAAGCTTTCTTT CASRQRGSTEAFF